These T cell receptor beta chains were read from a single sample in a study of blood T cell repertoires in COVID-19. Libraries were prepared by immunoSEQ multiplex PCR; TCRdb keeps only in-frame clonotypes and omits some of them. The table shows 100,000 to 150,000 clones, with approximately 81% occurring only once. The sequenced material came from peripheral blood. The source is an elderly man with COVID-19, enrolled during active disease. Both conserved end residues are part of each CDR3. The D gene is left open where the match is weak.

>TRBV7-3|TRBJ2-1|TRBD1
CASSSVGTAYNEQFF
TGTGCCAGCAGCTCCGTCGGGACAGCTTACAATGAGCAGTTCTTC
>TRBV27|TRBJ1-1|NA
CASSFGYQNTEAFF
TGTGCCAGCAGTTTCGGGTACCAGAACACTGAAGCTTTCTTT
>TRBV29-1|TRBJ2-1|TRBD1
CSVGQGFYNEQFF
TGCAGCGTTGGACAGGGGTTCTACAATGAGCAGTTCTTC
>TRBV28|TRBJ1-2|TRBD1
CASSLTTGGTYGYTF
TGTGCCAGCAGTTTAACCACAGGGGGGACCTATGGCTACACCTTC
>TRBV19|TRBJ2-1|NA
CASSGQFNNEQFF
TGTGCCAGTAGTGGACAGTTTAACAATGAGCAGTTCTTC
>TRBV4-2|TRBJ2-1|TRBD2
CASSPSWVAGSGEQFF
TGTGCCAGCAGCCCTTCGTGGGTAGCGGGAAGTGGTGAGCAGTTCTTC
>TRBV28|TRBJ1-2|TRBD1
CASSSPTGALSYGYTF
TGTGCCAGCAGTTCCCCGACAGGGGCTCTAAGCTATGGCTACACCTTC
>TRBV7-9|TRBJ1-6|NA
CASSLASQGNSPLHF
TGTGCCAGCAGCTTAGCGTCCCAGGGAAATTCACCCCTCCACTTT
>TRBV5-1|TRBJ1-3|TRBD1
CASSRTGGGGNTIYF
TGCGCCAGCAGCCGGACAGGGGGCGGTGGAAACACCATATATTTT
>TRBV5-1|TRBJ1-4|TRBD1
CASSSGDRVAEKLFF
TGCGCCAGCAGCTCGGGGGACAGGGTGGCTGAAAAACTGTTTTTT